Each of the 25 T cell receptor beta chains below was sequenced from the same sample in a study of T cell repertoires in cytomegalovirus infection. Which antigens these TCRs recognize remains unknown. TCRdb ran MiXCR on the reads and lists one entry per CDR3 protein. The table shows about 74,000 distinct CDR3 sequences, with about 27% occurring only once. The sample here was CD8+ T cells from cultured PBMCs, taken from culture after CMV antigen stimulation. The receptors were gathered from a human donor in good health (CMV status not recorded). Some clones in this sample may be carry-over from other donors' samples.

The CDR3 region is CASSLEPTSGGTTDTQYF. The CDR3 bases are TGTGCCAGCAGCTTGGAGCCAACTAGCGGGGGTACCACAGATACGCAGTATTTT. This chain links TRBV5-4 with TRBJ2-3; TRBD2 matches 11 bases. The CDR3 extends over 18 amino acids. Germline loops: CDR1 SGHNT, CDR2 YYREEE (reference sequence). The V segment lost 0 bases and the J segment 2 bases; nucleotides outside the gene matches: 8.

DNA for the CDR3: TGTGCCAGCGGCCCAGCGGGAGGAATTAATGAGCAGTTCTTC. Its translation is CASGPAGGINEQFF. The chain employs TRBV7-9 and TRBJ2-1; 9 bases agree with TRBD2. V was pared by 8 bases and J by 7 bases, with 9 bases of the junction left unmatched. This CDR3 has 14 residues. The V gene's germline CDR1 is SEHNR and CDR2 FQNEAQ (reference sequence).

CDR3 in DNA: TGTGCCAGCAGCTCCGACCCCACTGGGACGGATGGCTACACCTTC. Translation gives CASSSDPTGTDGYTF. This chain links TRBV7-3 with TRBJ1-2; possible D gene TRBD1, 5 bases. This CDR3 has 15 residues. V dropped 4 bases and J dropped 6 bases, with 18 bases sitting between them. CDR1 is SGHTA and CDR2 is FQGTGA in the germline V gene.

The V call is TRBV5-6, the J call TRBJ1-5; D uncertain. Trimming took off 4 bases at V and 6 bases at J, with 14 bases between the two ends. The CDR3 spans 14 residues. Germline values: CDR1 SGHDT, CDR2 YYEEEE. CDR3 in amino acids: CASSIGSGIQPQHF. CDR3 coding DNA: TGTGCCAGCAGCATTGGATCGGGGATTCAGCCCCAGCATTTT.

This clonotype was seen a handful of times. In DNA, the CDR3 is TGCAGTGCTAGAGTTTACGAGGGATCCGCCAAAAACATTCAGTACTTC. As protein: CSARVYEGSAKNIQYF. The chain links TRBV20-1 to TRBJ2-4; a possible D gene is TRBD2 (5 bases). The germline V gene has CDR1 DFQATT and CDR2 SNEGSKA (reference sequence). V lost 1 base and J lost 1, with 14 bases in between. CDR3 length equals 16 residues.

Ten or more counts support this clonotype. CDR3 in amino acids: CASSDGLAGGPGQETQYF. As DNA, the CDR3 is TGTGCCAGCAGTGACGGACTAGCGGGAGGGCCTGGCCAAGAGACCCAGTACTTC. This rearrangement joins TRBV27 to TRBJ2-5; 15 bases match TRBD2. CDR3 length equals 18 residues. The junction had 8 bases not matched to a gene; V was cut back by 5 bases and J by 1 base. CDR1 is MNHEY, CDR2 SMNVEV, per germline (reference sequence).

The chain combines TRBV2 with TRBJ1-2; D may be TRBD1 (5 bases). Germline V CDR1 and CDR2: SNHLY, FYNNEI. This CDR3 comprises 14 residues. V was cut by 9 bases and J by 2 bases, with 16 bases left in between. The DNA of the CDR3 is TGTGCCAGATCACCTGGGACGGTAAACTATGGCTACACCTTC. This encodes CARSPGTVNYGYTF. The full variable domain, its missing parts supplied by reference TRBV2 and TRBJ1-2, is EPEVTQTPSHQVTQMGQEVILRCVPISNHLYFYWYRQILGQKVEFLVSFYNNEISEKSEIFDDQFSVERPDGSNFTLKIRSTKLEDSAMYFCARSPGTVNYGYTFGSGTRLTVV.

The chain has TRBV12-3 or TRBV12-4 and TRBJ1-1, with D hard to call. V lost 2 bases and J 5 bases, leaving 9 bases between the germline ends. The CDR3 has 13 residues. The CDR3 loop reads CASSLRLGTEAFF. CDR3 nucleotide sequence: TGTGCCAGCAGTTTAAGGTTGGGGACTGAAGCTTTCTTT.

The chain joins TRBV20-1 to TRBJ2-7; no reliable D call. Per the germline V gene, CDR1 is DFQATT and CDR2 is SNEGSKA (reference sequence). The CDR3 totals 14 residues. Trimming pared 0 bases from V and 1 base from J, leaving 10 bases between. CDR3 coding DNA: TGCAGTGCTAGAGATCTCCTGGATTCCTACGAGCAGTACTTC. The encoded protein is CSARDLLDSYEQYF.

The gene calls are TRBV20-1 and TRBJ1-5; TRBD1 matches 11 bases. The CDR3 loop spans 18 amino acids. Germline V lookup: CDR1 DFQATT, CDR2 SNEGSKA (reference sequence). With V trimmed by 6 bases and J by 0 bases, 13 bases remained unmatched. CDR3: CSAVLRDRGDPSNQPQHF. The DNA for the CDR3 is TGCAGTGCCGTACTCCGGGACAGGGGGGACCCTAGCAATCAGCCCCAGCATTTT.

V is TRBV28 and J is TRBJ2-3; 10 positions match TRBD2. This CDR3 has 14 residues. The junction had 6 bases not matched to a gene; V was cut back by 6 bases and J by 6 bases. CDR1 is MDHEN and CDR2 is SYDVKM in the germline V gene. The CDR3 protein is CASSILAGRDTQYF. Written as DNA, the CDR3 is TGTGCCAGCAGCATACTAGCGGGGAGGGATACGCAGTATTTT. Full variable domain (outside the CDR3, taken from reference TRBV28 and TRBJ2-3): DVKVTQSSRYLVKRTGEKVFLECVQDMDHENMFWYRQDPGLGLRLIYFSYDVKMKEKGDIPEGYSVSREKKERFSLILESASTNQTSMYLCASSILAGRDTQYFGPGTRLTVL.

This clonotype showed up many times. V gene TRBV7-2 combines with J gene TRBJ2-2; weak D call: TRBD1 (5 bases). The CDR3 contains 16 residues. CDR1 SGHTA and CDR2 FQGNSA come from the germline V gene. V dropped 4 bases and J dropped 1 base, with 13 bases sitting between them. The DNA of the CDR3 is TGTGCCAGCAGCTCACGCCTGACAGTGAACACCGGGGAGCTGTTTTTT. Translated, it gives CASSSRLTVNTGELFF.

This clonotype was counted a few times. The rearrangement links TRBV30 to TRBJ2-7; tentative D call: TRBD1 (5 bases). CDR1 is GTSNPN, CDR2 SVGIG, per germline (reference sequence). Trimming pared 1 base from V and 3 bases from J, leaving 7 bases between. The CDR3 is 12 residues long. Written as DNA, the CDR3 is TGTGCCTGGAGTGGGACACACTACGAGCAGTACTTC. Its translation is CAWSGTHYEQYF.

The rearrangement joins TRBV4-1 to TRBJ2-5; tentatively, D is TRBD2 (6 bases). Germline V lookup: CDR1 MGHRA, CDR2 YSYEKL. CDR3 length: 15 residues. Trimming stripped 1 base from V and 5 bases from J, with 14 bases between. The CDR3 spells CASSQGTLREETQYF. CDR3 coding DNA: TGCGCCAGCAGCCAAGGGACACTACGGGAGGAGACCCAGTACTTC.

This clonotype showed up just a few times. The chain is built from TRBV19 and TRBJ2-5; tentatively, D is TRBD2 (5 bases). The V end was cut by 4 bases, the J end by 5 bases, with 17 bases between. Germline V gene data show CDR1 as LNHDA and CDR2 as SQIVND (reference sequence). This CDR3 region has 15 residues. In nucleotides, the CDR3 is TGTGCCAGTAGTAAGCCGAGGGAGACCGGGGAGACCCAGTACTTC. Its protein product is CASSKPRETGETQYF. The variable domain in full, with the rest retrieved from reference TRBV19 and TRBJ2-5, is DGGITQSPKYLFRKEGQNVTLSCEQNLNHDAMYWYRQDPGQGLRLIYYSQIVNDFQKGDIAEGYSVSREKKESFPLTVTSAQKNPTAFYLCASSKPRETGETQYFGPGTRLLVL.

This clonotype was counted between two and nine times. The chain is built from TRBV24-1 and TRBJ2-2, with 9 bases identical to TRBD1. This CDR3 has 12 residues. The V segment lost 9 bases and the J segment 5 bases; nucleotides outside the gene matches: 0. From germline, CDR1 is KGHDR and CDR2 SFDVKD. The chain's CDR3 is CATGTGTGELFF. The DNA for the CDR3 is TGTGCCACCGGGACAGGGACCGGGGAGCTGTTTTTT.

This clonotype occurred many times. The rearrangement uses TRBV7-2 and TRBJ1-6; unclear D gene. Looked up from germline, CDR1 is SGHTA and CDR2 is FQGNSA. Trimming took off 3 bases at V and 7 bases at J, with 7 bases between the two ends. This CDR3 is 13 amino acids long. This CDR3 reads CASSFPWNSPLHF. CDR3 sequence (DNA): TGTGCCAGCAGCTTTCCGTGGAATTCACCCCTCCACTTT.

This chain uses TRBV15 with TRBJ1-3; D remains ambiguous. The V and J ends lost 0 bases and 4 bases respectively, with 13 bases between them. CDR1 is LNHNV and CDR2 is YYDKDF in the germline V gene (reference sequence). CDR3 length equals 16 residues. The DNA of the CDR3 is TGTGCCACCAGCAGAGAGCGGGGAAGTTCCGGAAACACCATATATTTT. Translation gives CATSRERGSSGNTIYF.

V gene TRBV19 combines with J gene TRBJ2-2; TRBD1 matches at 8 bases. Per germline, CDR1 LNHDA and CDR2 SQIVND (reference sequence). The CDR3 has 15 residues. Losses at the gene ends were 8 bases for V and 1 base for J; bases not matched to a gene: 6. As DNA, the CDR3 is TGTGCCAGTCGACCAGGGGGCGTGAACACCGGGGAGCTGTTTTTT. Protein sequence: CASRPGGVNTGELFF.

This clonotype was recorded a few times. The genes are TRBV20-1 and TRBJ1-3; no definite D call. Germline lookup yields CDR1 DFQATT and CDR2 SNEGSKA (reference sequence). The CDR3 length is 17 residues. V was shortened by 0 bases and J by 0 bases, with 15 bases between the two germline ends. The DNA of the CDR3 is TGCAGTGCTAGAGATCAGAAGGTTGAATCCTCTGGAAACACCATATATTTT. The encoded protein is CSARDQKVESSGNTIYF.

The chain recombines TRBV12-3 or TRBV12-4 with TRBJ2-7, with D possibly being TRBD1 (5 bases). Trimming pared 2 bases from V and 2 bases from J, leaving 13 bases between. This CDR3 spans 15 amino acids. The CDR3 loop reads CASSLWAGPPYEQYF. The CDR3 nucleotides read TGTGCCAGCAGTTTATGGGCAGGGCCCCCCTACGAGCAGTACTTC.

The table lists this clonotype with many counts. The V call is TRBV24-1, the J call TRBJ1-1, with D perhaps matching TRBD1 (5 bases). CDR3 length: 15 residues. With 1 base removed from V and 4 bases from J, the gap between germline ends came to 12 bases. CDR1 is KGHDR, CDR2 SFDVKD, per germline. The CDR3 DNA sequence: TGTGCCACCAGTGATTTTAGAGGGACGAGCACTGAAGCTTTCTTT. This gives the protein CATSDFRGTSTEAFF.

By sample fraction, this clonotype is large. The chain joins TRBV4-3 to TRBJ2-3, with a weak D call TRBD1 (5 bases). CDR3 length equals 14 residues. V was pared by 3 bases and J by 4 bases, with 11 bases between. Germline V gene lookup returns CDR1 LGHNA and CDR2 YSLEER. In nucleotides, the CDR3 is TGCGCCAGCAGCCAGGACACCGTGGCAGATACGCAGTATTTT. Amino acid sequence: CASSQDTVADTQYF.

The J gene is TRBJ1-1, the V gene TRBV12-3 or TRBV12-4; perhaps TRBD1 as D (5 bases). V lost 4 bases, J lost 3 bases, and 21 bases lay in between. The CDR3 extends over 17 amino acids. As DNA, the CDR3 is TGTGCCAGCAGTTCCCCGGTGGGGCCCTACTGGGACACTGAAGCTTTCTTT. Translated: CASSSPVGPYWDTEAFF.

This clonotype came up many times. V usage is TRBV7-9 and J usage is TRBJ2-5, with 10 bases matching TRBD2. The junction had 8 bases not matched to a gene; V was cut back by 4 bases and J by 3 bases. The CDR3 is 16 residues long. Germline CDR1 is SEHNR and CDR2 is FQNEAQ (reference sequence). The CDR3 spells CASSSQLAGLKETQYF. CDR3 DNA sequence: TGTGCCAGCAGCTCTCAACTAGCGGGGTTAAAAGAGACCCAGTACTTC.